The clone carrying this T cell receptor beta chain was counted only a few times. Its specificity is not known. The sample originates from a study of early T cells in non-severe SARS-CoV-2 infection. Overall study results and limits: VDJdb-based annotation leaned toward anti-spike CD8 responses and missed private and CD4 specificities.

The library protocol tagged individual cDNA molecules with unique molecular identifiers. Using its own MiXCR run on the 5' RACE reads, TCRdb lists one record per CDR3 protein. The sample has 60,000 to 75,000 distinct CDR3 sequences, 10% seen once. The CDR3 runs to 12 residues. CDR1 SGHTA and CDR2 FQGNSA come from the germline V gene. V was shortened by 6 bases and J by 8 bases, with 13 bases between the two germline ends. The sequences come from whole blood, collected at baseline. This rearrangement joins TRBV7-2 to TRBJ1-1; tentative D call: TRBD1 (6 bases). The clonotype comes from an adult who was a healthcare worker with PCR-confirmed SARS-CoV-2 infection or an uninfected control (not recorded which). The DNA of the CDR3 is TGTGCCAGCAGATCAGGGGTTAGGGAAGCTTTCTTT. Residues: CASRSGVREAFF.